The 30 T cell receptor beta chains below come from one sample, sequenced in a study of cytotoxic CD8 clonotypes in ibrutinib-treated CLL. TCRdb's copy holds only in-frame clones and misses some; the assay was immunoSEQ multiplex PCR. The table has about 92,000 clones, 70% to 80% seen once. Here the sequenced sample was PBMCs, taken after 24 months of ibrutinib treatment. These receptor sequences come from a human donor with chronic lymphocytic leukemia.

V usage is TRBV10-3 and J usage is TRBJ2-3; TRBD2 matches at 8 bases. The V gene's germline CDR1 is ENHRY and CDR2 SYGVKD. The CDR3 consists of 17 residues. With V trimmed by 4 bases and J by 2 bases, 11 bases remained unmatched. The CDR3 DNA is TGTGCCATCAGTGCCACCGGGGGCGGGGGGCCCACAGATACGCAGTATTTT. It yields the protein CAISATGGGGPTDTQYF.

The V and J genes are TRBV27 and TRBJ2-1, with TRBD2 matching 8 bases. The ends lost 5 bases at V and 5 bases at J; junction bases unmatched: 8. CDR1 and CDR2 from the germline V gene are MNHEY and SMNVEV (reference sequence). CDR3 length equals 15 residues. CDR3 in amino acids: CASSPVLAGNNEQFF. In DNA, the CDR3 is TGTGCCAGCAGTCCCGTCCTAGCGGGCAACAATGAGCAGTTCTTC.

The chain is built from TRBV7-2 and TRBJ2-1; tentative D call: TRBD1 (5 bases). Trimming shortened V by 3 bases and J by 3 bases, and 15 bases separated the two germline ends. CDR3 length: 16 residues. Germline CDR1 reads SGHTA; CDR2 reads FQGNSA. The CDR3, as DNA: TGTGCCAGCAGCTTGGACAACCCTACCCTCTACAATGAGCAGTTCTTC. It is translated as CASSLDNPTLYNEQFF.

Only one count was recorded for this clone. CDR3 in DNA: TGTGCCAGTACCATAACCAATCAGCCCCAGCATTTT. It specifies CASTITNQPQHF. The chain combines TRBV19 with TRBJ1-5; no clear D gene. CDR3 length: 12 residues. V gave up 7 bases and J gave up 3 bases, with 7 bases separating them. CDR1 and CDR2 from the germline V gene are LNHDA and SQIVND (reference sequence).

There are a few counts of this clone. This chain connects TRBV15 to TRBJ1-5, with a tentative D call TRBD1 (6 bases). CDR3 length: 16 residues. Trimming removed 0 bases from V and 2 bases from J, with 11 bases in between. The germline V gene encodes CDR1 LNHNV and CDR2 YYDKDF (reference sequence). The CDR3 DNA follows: TGTGCCACCAGCAGAGATAGGGCAGGGGGCAATCAGCCCCAGCATTTT. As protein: CATSRDRAGGNQPQHF.

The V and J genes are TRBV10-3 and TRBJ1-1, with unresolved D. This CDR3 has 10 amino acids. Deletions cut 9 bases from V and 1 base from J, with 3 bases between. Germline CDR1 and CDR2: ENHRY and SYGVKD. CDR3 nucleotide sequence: TGTGCCATTGCGAACACTGAAGCTTTCTTT. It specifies CAIANTEAFF.

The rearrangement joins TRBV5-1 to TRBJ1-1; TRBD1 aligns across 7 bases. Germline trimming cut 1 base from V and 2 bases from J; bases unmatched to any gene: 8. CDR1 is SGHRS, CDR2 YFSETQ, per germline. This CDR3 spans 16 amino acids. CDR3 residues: CASSLFQTGYNTEAFF. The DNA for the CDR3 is TGCGCCAGCAGCTTGTTCCAGACAGGGTATAACACTGAAGCTTTCTTT.

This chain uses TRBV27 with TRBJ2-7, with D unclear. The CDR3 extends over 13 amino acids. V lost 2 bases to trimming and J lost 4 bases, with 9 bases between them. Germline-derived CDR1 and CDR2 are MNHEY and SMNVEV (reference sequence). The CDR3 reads CASSLVLGYEQYF. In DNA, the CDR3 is TGTGCCAGCAGTTTAGTTCTGGGGTACGAGCAGTACTTC.

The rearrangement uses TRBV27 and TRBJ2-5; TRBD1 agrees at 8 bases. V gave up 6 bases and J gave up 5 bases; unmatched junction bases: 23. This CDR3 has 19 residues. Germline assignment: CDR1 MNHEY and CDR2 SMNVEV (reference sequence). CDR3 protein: CASSSGQGAMRTRGETQYF. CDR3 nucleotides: TGTGCCAGCAGCTCCGGGCAGGGGGCAATGAGGACCCGGGGGGAGACCCAGTACTTC.

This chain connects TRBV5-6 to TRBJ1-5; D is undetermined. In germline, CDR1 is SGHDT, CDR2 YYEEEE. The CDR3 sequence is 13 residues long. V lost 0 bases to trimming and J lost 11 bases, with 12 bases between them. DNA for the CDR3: TGTGCCAGCAGCTTGGGTCGATACGGGGCCCAGCATTTT. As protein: CASSLGRYGAQHF.

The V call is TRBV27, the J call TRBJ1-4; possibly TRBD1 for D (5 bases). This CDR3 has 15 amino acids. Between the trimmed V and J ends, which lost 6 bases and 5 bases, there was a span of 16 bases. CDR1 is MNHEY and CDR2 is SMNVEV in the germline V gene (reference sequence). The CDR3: CASRGEGYWNEKLFF. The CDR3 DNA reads TGTGCCAGCAGGGGGGAGGGGTACTGGAATGAAAAACTGTTTTTT.

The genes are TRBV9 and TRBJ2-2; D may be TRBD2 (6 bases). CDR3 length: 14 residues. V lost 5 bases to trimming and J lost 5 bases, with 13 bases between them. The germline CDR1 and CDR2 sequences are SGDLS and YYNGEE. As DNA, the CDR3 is TGTGCCAGCAGTGCCGGGACTTCTACCGGGGAGCTGTTTTTT. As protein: CASSAGTSTGELFF.

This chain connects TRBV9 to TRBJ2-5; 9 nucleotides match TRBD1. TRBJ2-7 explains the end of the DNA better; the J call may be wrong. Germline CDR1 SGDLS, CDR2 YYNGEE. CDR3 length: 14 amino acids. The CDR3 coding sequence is TGTGCCAGCAGCGTCGGGGACAGGGTGTACGAGCAGTACTTC. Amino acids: CASSVGDRVYEQYF.

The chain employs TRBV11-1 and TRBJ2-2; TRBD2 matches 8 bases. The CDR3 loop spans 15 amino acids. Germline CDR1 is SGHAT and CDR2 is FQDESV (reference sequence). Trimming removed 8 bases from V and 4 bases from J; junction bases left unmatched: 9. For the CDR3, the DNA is TGTGCCAGCCACGGCGGGGGGAGGGTCACCGGGGAGCTGTTTTTT. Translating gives CASHGGGRVTGELFF.

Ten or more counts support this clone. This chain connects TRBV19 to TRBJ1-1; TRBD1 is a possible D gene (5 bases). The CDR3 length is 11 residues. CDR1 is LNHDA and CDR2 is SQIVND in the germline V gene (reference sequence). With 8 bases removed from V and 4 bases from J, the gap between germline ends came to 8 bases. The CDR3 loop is CASEQATEAFF. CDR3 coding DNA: TGTGCCAGTGAACAGGCCACTGAAGCTTTCTTT.

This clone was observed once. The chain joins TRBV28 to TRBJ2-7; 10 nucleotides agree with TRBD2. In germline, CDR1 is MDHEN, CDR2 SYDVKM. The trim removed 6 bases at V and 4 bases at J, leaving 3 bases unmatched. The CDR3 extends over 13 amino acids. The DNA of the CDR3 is TGTGCCAGCAGGTCTAGCGGGGGTTACGAGCAGTACTTC. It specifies CASRSSGGYEQYF.

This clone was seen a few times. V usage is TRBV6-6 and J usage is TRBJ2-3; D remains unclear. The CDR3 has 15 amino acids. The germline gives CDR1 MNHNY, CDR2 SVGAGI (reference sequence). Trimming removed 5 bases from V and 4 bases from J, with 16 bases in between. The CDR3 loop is CASSTRTLAADTQYF. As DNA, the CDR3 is TGTGCCAGCAGTACTCGGACCTTGGCGGCAGATACGCAGTATTTT.

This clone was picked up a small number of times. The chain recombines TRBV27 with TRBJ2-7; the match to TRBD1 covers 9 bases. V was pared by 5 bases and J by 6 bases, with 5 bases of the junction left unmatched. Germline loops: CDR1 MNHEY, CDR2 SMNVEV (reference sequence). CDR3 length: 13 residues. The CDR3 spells CASSRDRAGEQYF. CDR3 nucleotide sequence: TGTGCCAGCAGTCGGGACAGGGCTGGCGAGCAGTACTTC.

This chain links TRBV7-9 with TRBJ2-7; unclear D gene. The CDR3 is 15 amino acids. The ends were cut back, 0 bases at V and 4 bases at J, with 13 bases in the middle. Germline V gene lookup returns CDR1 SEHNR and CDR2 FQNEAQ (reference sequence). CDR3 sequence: CASSLAVSISYEQYF. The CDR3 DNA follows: TGTGCCAGCAGCTTAGCCGTGTCCATATCATACGAGCAGTACTTC.

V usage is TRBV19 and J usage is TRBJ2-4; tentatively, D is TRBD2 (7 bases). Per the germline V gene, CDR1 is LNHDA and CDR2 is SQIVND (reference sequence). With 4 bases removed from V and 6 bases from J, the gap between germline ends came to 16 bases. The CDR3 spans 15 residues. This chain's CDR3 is CASSSRGAGINIQYF. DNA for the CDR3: TGTGCCAGTAGTAGCCGGGGGGCCGGGATAAACATTCAGTACTTC. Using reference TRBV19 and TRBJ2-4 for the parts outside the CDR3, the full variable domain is DGGITQSPKYLFRKEGQNVTLSCEQNLNHDAMYWYRQDPGQGLRLIYYSQIVNDFQKGDIAEGYSVSREKKESFPLTVTSAQKNPTAFYLCASSSRGAGINIQYFGAGTRLSVL.

The CDR3 region is CAIPSSFYGYTF. In nucleotides, the CDR3 is TGTGCCATCCCGAGTTCTTTCTATGGCTACACCTTC. This sequence joins TRBV28 and TRBJ1-2; no firm D call. The V gene's germline CDR1 is MDHEN and CDR2 SYDVKM. The CDR3 sequence is 12 residues long. V lost 10 bases, J lost 4 bases, and 13 bases lay in between.

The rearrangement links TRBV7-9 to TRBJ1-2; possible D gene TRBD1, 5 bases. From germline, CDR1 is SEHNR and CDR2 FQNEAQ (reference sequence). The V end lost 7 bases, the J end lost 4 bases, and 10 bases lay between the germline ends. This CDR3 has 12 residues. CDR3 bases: TGTGCCAGCAACCGGGACGGCTATGGCTACACCTTC. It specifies CASNRDGYGYTF.

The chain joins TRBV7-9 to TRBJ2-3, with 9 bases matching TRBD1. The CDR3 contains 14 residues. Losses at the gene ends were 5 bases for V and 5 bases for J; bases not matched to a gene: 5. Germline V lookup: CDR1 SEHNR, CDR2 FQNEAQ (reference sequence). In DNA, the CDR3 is TGTGCCAGCAGCGTCGGGACAGGGAGAGATACGCAGTATTTT. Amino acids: CASSVGTGRDTQYF. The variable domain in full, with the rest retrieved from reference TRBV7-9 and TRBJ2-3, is DTGVSQNPRHKITKRGQNVTFRCDPISEHNRLYWYRQTLGQGPEFLTYFQNEAQLEKSRLLSDRFSAERPKGSFSTLEIQRTEQGDSAMYLCASSVGTGRDTQYFGPGTRLTVL.

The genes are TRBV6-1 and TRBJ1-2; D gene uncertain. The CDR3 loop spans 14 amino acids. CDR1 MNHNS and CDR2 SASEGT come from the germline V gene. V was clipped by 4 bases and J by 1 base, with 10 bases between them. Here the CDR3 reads CASSVGSNNYGYTF. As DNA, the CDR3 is TGTGCCAGCAGTGTAGGTTCTAATAACTATGGCTACACCTTC.

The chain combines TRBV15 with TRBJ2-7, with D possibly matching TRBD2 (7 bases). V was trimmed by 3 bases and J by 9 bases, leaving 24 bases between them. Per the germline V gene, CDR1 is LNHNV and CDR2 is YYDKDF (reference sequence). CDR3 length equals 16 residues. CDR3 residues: CATSSRGGRGSKVQYF. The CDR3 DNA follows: TGTGCCACCAGCAGCAGGGGAGGGCGTGGGTCCAAGGTGCAGTACTTC.

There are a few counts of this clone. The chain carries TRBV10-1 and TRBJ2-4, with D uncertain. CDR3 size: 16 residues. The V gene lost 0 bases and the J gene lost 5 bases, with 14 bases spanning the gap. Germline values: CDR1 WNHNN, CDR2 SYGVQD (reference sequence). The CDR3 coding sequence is TGCGCCAGCAGTGAGTCGCCGGACGCCGGCCAAAACATTCAGTACTTC. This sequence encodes CASSESPDAGQNIQYF.

The CDR3 loop is CASSSQGLSNEKLFF. The CDR3, as DNA: TGCGCCAGCAGCTCCCAGGGGCTGTCTAATGAAAAACTGTTTTTT. V and J are TRBV5-1 and TRBJ1-4; possible D gene TRBD1, 6 bases. V was pared by 3 bases and J by 3 bases, with 12 bases between. Germline V gene lookup returns CDR1 SGHRS and CDR2 YFSETQ. The CDR3 extends over 15 amino acids.

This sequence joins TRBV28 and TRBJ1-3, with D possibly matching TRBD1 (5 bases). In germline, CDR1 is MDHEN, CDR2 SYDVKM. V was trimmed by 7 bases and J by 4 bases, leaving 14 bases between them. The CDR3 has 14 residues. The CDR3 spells CASMGPGQGNTIYF. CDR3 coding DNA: TGTGCCAGCATGGGCCCAGGGCAGGGAAACACCATATATTTT.

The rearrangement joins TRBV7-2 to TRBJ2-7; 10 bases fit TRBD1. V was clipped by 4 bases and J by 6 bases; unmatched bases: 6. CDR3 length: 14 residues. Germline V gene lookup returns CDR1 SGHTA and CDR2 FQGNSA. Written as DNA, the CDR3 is TGTGCCAGCAGCTCCGACAGGGGGCGCCTCGAGCAGTACTTC. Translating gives CASSSDRGRLEQYF.

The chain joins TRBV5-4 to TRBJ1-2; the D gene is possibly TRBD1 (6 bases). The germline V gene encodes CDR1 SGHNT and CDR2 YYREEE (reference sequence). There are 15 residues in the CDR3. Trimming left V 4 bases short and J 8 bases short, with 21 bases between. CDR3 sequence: CASSRGDNGVGGYTF. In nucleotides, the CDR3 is TGTGCCAGCAGCCGAGGGGACAATGGGGTAGGCGGCTACACCTTC.